This T cell receptor (beta chain) is from a study of untreated major depressive disorder. Worth noting for this clone: Its antigen remains unidentified.

CDR3 length equals 17 residues. The germline gives CDR1 SGDLS, CDR2 YYNGEE. V shed 1 base and J 5 bases; nucleotides not matched to a gene: 11. Enrichment usually gave approximately 95% pure CD4+ T cells. Broader study findings: CD4+ T cells from depressed patients used TRBV05-01 (Vbeta 5.1) more often than controls. Findings may not generalize because the study sample was small. TRBV25-01 and TRBV02-01 usage differences were not statistically significant.

Assay: immunoSEQ multiplex PCR; the TCRdb copy retains only in-frame clones and omits some. The sample has roughly 17,000 clones, roughly 90% seen once. V usage is TRBV9 and J usage is TRBJ1-4; TRBD1 matches 7 bases. The sequence derives from a woman between 40 and 50 years old with major depressive disorder. Input material: CD4+ T cells from PBMCs. The CDR3 loop reads CASSVSTGVADNEKLFF. CDR3 nucleotide sequence: TGTGCCAGCAGCGTATCAACAGGGGTTGCCGACAATGAAAAACTGTTTTTT. The full variable domain, completed using reference TRBV9 and TRBJ1-4, is DSGVTQTPKHLITATGQRVTLRCSPRSGDLSVYWYQQSLDQGLQFLIQYYNGEERAKGNILERFSAQQFPDLHSELNLSSLELGDSALYFCASSVSTGVADNEKLFFGSGTQLSVL.